This T cell receptor (beta chain) is drawn from a study of blood T cell repertoires in COVID-19. This CDR3 contains 15 residues. Germline CDR1 and CDR2: MNHEY and SVGAGI. With V trimmed by 8 bases and J by 3 bases, 11 bases remained unmatched. TCRdb keeps only in-frame clones here, not all; method: immunoSEQ multiplex PCR. Here the sample spans some 250,000 clones, 84% being singletons. This TCR was recovered from a man between 60 and 70 years old with acute or convalescent COVID-19. The chain couples TRBV6-5 to TRBJ2-3; 7 positions match TRBD1. The sequenced sample consisted of peripheral blood. CDR3 sequence reads: CASYRPGQNTDTQYF. In nucleotides, the CDR3 is TGTGCCAGCTACCGACCGGGACAGAATACAGATACGCAGTATTTT.